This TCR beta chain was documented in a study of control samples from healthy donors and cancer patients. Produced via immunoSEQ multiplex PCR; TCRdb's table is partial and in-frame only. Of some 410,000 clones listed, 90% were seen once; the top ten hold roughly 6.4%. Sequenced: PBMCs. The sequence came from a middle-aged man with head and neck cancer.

The CDR3 DNA reads TGTGCCAGCAGCCGAGCGGGGGGTTACACTGAAGCTTTCTTT. Encoded protein: CASSRAGGYTEAFF. The chain has TRBV7-8 and TRBJ1-1; perhaps TRBD1 as D (5 bases). V was cut by 5 bases and J by 3 bases, with 13 bases left in between. Germline V gene sequence: CDR1 SGHVS, CDR2 FQNEAQ. The CDR3 is 14 residues long.